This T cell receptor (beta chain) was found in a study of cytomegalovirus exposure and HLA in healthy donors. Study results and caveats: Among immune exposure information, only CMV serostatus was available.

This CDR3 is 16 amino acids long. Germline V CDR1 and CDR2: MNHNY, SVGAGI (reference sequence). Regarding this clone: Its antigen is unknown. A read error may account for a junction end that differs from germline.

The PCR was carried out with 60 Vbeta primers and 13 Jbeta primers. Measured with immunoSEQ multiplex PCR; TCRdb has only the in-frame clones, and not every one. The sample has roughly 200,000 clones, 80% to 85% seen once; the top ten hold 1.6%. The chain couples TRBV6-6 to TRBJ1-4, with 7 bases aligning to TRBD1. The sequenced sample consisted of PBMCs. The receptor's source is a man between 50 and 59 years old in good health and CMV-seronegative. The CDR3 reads CASSYSRQGNNEKLLF. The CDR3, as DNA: TGTGCCAGCAGTTACTCCCGACAGGGCAATAATGAAAAACTGCTTTTT.